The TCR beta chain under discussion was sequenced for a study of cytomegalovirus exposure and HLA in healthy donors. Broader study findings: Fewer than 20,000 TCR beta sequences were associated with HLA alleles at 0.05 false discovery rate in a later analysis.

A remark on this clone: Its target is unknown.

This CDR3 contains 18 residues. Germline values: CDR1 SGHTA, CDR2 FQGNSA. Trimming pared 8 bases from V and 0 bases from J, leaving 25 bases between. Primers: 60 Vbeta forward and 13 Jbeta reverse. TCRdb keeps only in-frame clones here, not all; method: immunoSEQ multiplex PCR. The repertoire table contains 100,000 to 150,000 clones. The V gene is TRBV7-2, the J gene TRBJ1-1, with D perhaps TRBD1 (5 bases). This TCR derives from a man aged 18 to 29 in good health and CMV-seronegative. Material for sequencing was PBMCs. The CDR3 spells CASLPASGLGLMNTEAFF. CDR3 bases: TGTGCCAGCTTACCCGCTTCAGGGTTGGGACTGATGAACACTGAAGCTTTCTTT.